Below are 26 T cell receptor beta chains sequenced from a single sample in a study of blood T cell repertoires in COVID-19. Clones were sequenced by immunoSEQ multiplex PCR, and TCRdb holds only the in-frame ones, with some missing. The sample carries about 74,000 clones, 80% to 90% recorded once. Sequenced input: peripheral blood. The receptors come from a man in his 70s with acute or convalescent COVID-19.

This clone was seen a few times. The chain links TRBV19 to TRBJ1-2; D might be TRBD1 (6 bases). The CDR3 length is 15 residues. The V and J ends lost 3 bases and 4 bases respectively, with 15 bases between them. Germline CDR1 reads LNHDA; CDR2 reads SQIVND (reference sequence). CDR3 protein: CASSMPGQSAYGYTF. DNA for the CDR3: TGTGCCAGTAGTATGCCTGGACAGTCGGCCTATGGCTACACCTTC.

This chain connects TRBV5-1 to TRBJ1-3; the D is unclear. Trimming removed 5 bases from V and 0 bases from J, with 9 bases in between. The CDR3 has 14 residues. The V gene's germline CDR1 is SGHRS and CDR2 YFSETQ. The CDR3 sequence: CASSSSDSGNTIYF. The CDR3 DNA follows: TGCGCCAGCAGTTCCTCAGACTCTGGAAACACCATATATTTT. The variable domain in full, completed from reference TRBV5-1 and TRBJ1-3, reads KAGVTQTPRYLIKTRGQQVTLSCSPISGHRSVSWYQQTPGQGLQFLFEYFSETQRNKGNFPGRFSGRQFSNSRSEMNVSTLELGDSALYLCASSSSDSGNTIYFGEGSWLTVV.

The chain's CDR3 is CASSQPGGEQFF. Here the CDR3 DNA reads TGTGCCAGCAGCCAACCGGGCGGGGAGCAGTTCTTC. V is TRBV9 and J is TRBJ2-1, with D perhaps matching TRBD2 (5 bases). V dropped 4 bases and J dropped 10 bases, with 12 bases sitting between them. CDR3 length equals 12 residues. CDR1 and CDR2 from the germline V gene are SGDLS and YYNGEE.

This rearrangement joins TRBV3-1 (or the pseudogene TRBV3-2) to TRBJ2-1; the match to TRBD2 covers 7 bases. This CDR3 is built from 14 residues. Germline assignment: CDR1 LGHDT and CDR2 YNNKEL (reference sequence). V lost 1 base to trimming and J lost 9 bases; unmatched junction nucleotides: 6. The CDR3 DNA reads as TGTGCCAGCAGCCAAGCGGCGGGAGAGGTTGAGCAGTTCTTC. Amino acid sequence: CASSQAAGEVEQFF.

The gene calls are TRBV19 and TRBJ1-2, with 9 bases fitting TRBD1. This CDR3 contains 16 residues. The V and J ends lost 5 bases and 3 bases, in that order; junction bases with no gene match: 10. Germline V gives CDR1 LNHDA, CDR2 SQIVND (reference sequence). This chain's CDR3 is CASSRDRVELDYGYTF. CDR3 in DNA: TGTGCCAGTAGTCGGGACAGGGTAGAATTGGACTATGGCTACACCTTC.

This clone was detected only once. The chain employs TRBV5-5 and TRBJ2-7; a possible D gene is TRBD2 (7 bases). Per germline, CDR1 SGHKS and CDR2 YYEKEE (reference sequence). V dropped 4 bases and J dropped 6 bases, with 14 bases sitting between them. The CDR3 contains 13 residues. The CDR3, as DNA: TGTGCCAGCAGCAGCACGGGGGGCGGCGAGCAGTACTTC. Translating gives CASSSTGGGEQYF. Filled out from reference TRBV5-5 and TRBJ2-7, the complete variable domain reads DAGVTQSPTHLIKTRGQQVTLRCSPISGHKSVSWYQQVLGQGPQFIFQYYEKEERGRGNFPDRFSARQFPNYSSELNVNALLLGDSALYLCASSSTGGGEQYFGPGTRLTVT.

This clone was seen only a few times. The J gene is TRBJ1-1, the V gene TRBV7-9; no definite D call. The V and J ends lost 1 base and 4 bases respectively, with 4 bases between them. The CDR3 runs to 12 residues. CDR1 and CDR2 (germline): SEHNR, FQNEAQ (reference sequence). CDR3 sequence reads: CASSLVSTEAFF. Here the CDR3 DNA reads TGTGCCAGCAGCTTAGTCAGCACTGAAGCTTTCTTT.

This clone showed up just once. The rearrangement uses TRBV4-3 and TRBJ1-2; no clear D. Germline-derived CDR1 and CDR2 are LGHNA and YSLEER. V shed 4 bases and J shed 4 bases, with 10 bases lying between them. The CDR3 is 13 residues long. CDR3 sequence (DNA): TGCGCCAGCAGCCGAGGTCTTGGCTATGGCTACACCTTC. This gives the protein CASSRGLGYGYTF.

The CDR3 reads CASSSPSSGRATGELFF. CDR3 DNA: TGTGCCAGCAGCTCTCCCTCTAGCGGGAGGGCCACCGGGGAGCTGTTTTTT. The chain combines TRBV5-6 with TRBJ2-2; the match to TRBD2 covers 12 bases. Per the germline V gene, CDR1 is SGHDT and CDR2 is YYEEEE. V lost 3 bases, J lost 4 bases, and 7 bases stayed unmatched. The CDR3 runs 17 residues.

V usage is TRBV7-2 and J usage is TRBJ2-3; tentative D call: TRBD1 (7 bases). This CDR3 contains 15 residues. The V and J ends lost 3 bases and 5 bases respectively, with 15 bases between them. Per germline, CDR1 SGHTA and CDR2 FQGNSA. CDR3 in amino acids: CASSFPQGGIDTQYF. The CDR3 DNA reads TGTGCCAGCAGCTTTCCTCAGGGGGGAATAGATACGCAGTATTTT.

The gene calls are TRBV11-3 and TRBJ2-2; a possible D gene is TRBD1 (5 bases). V lost 6 bases and J lost 1, with 9 bases in between. Germline CDR1 SGHNT, CDR2 YENEEA. The CDR3 length is 14 residues. CDR3 nucleotides: TGTGCCAGCAGGGACACCATGAACACCGGGGAGCTGTTTTTT. Translated, it gives CASRDTMNTGELFF. The variable domain in full, completed from reference TRBV11-3 and TRBJ2-2, reads EAGVVQSPRYKIIEKKQPVAFWCNPISGHNTLYWYLQNLGQGPELLIRYENEEAVDDSQLPKDRFSAERLKGVDSTLKIQPAELGDSAVYLCASRDTMNTGELFFGEGSRLTVL.

V usage is TRBV15 and J usage is TRBJ1-5; possible D gene TRBD1, 5 bases. The germline V gene has CDR1 LNHNV and CDR2 YYDKDF (reference sequence). The CDR3 has 15 amino acids. Between the trimmed V and J ends, which lost 3 bases and 3 bases, there was a span of 12 bases. The chain's CDR3 is CATSSDTGYNQPQHF. The CDR3 DNA follows: TGTGCCACCAGCAGTGACACAGGTTACAATCAGCCCCAGCATTTT.

This clone was detected only once. The genes are TRBV24-1 and TRBJ2-3, with D uncertain. CDR1 is KGHDR, CDR2 SFDVKD, per germline. The CDR3 consists of 14 residues. V shed 3 bases and J shed 0 bases, with 6 bases lying between them. The DNA for the CDR3 is TGTGCCACCAGTGATCGCGGTAGCACAGATACGCAGTATTTT. This sequence encodes CATSDRGSTDTQYF.

A few counts support this clone. This rearrangement joins TRBV18 to TRBJ2-7, with D tentatively TRBD1 (7 bases). This CDR3 region has 13 residues. Germline CDR1 and CDR2: KGHSH and LQKENI. The ends were cut back, 2 bases at V and 5 bases at J, with 10 bases in the middle. The CDR3 DNA reads as TGTGCCAGCTCACCAGGAGGGGGCGACGAGCAGTACTTC. Protein product: CASSPGGGDEQYF.

The J gene is TRBJ2-7, the V gene TRBV6-2 or TRBV6-3, with 11 bases that match TRBD2. Germline V gene lookup returns CDR1 MNHEY and CDR2 SVGEGT. The junction had 1 base not matched to a gene; V was cut back by 5 bases and J by 1 base. The CDR3 covers 14 residues. The CDR3 loop is CASSLAGGSYEQYF. CDR3 sequence (DNA): TGTGCCAGCAGTCTAGCGGGAGGTTCCTACGAGCAGTACTTC.

The chain joins TRBV28 to TRBJ2-7, with 7 bases aligning to TRBD2. V trimming: 11 bases; J trimming: 6 bases; junction bases outside the gene matches: 19. Per germline, CDR1 MDHEN and CDR2 SYDVKM. The CDR3 covers 15 residues. The CDR3: CACLLGGGSTGEQYF. The CDR3, as DNA: TGTGCCTGCCTCCTAGGCGGCGGGAGCACCGGCGAGCAGTACTTC.

This chain connects TRBV10-3 to TRBJ2-3; weak D call: TRBD2 (6 bases). V was trimmed by 6 bases and J by 2 bases, leaving 12 bases between them. CDR3 length equals 14 residues. Germline V gene data show CDR1 as ENHRY and CDR2 as SYGVKD. Here the CDR3 reads CAIRLAANTDTQYF. The CDR3 nucleotides read TGTGCCATCAGATTAGCGGCTAACACAGATACGCAGTATTTT.

The rearrangement links TRBV19 to TRBJ2-1, with TRBD2 identical over 8 bases. Germline assignment: CDR1 LNHDA and CDR2 SQIVND (reference sequence). The V segment lost 8 bases and the J segment 2 bases; nucleotides outside the gene matches: 20. The CDR3 has 19 amino acids. The CDR3 bases are TGTGCCAGTCTTCCTTCTAGCGGGTGGTCGCCTTTGACCTACAATGAGCAGTTCTTC. Its translation: CASLPSSGWSPLTYNEQFF.

The J gene is TRBJ1-4, the V gene TRBV11-2; perhaps TRBD1 as D (5 bases). Germline CDR1 reads SGHAT; CDR2 reads FQNNGV. Trimming stripped 5 bases from V and 5 bases from J, with 15 bases between. This CDR3 has 15 residues. The CDR3 loop is CASSPPRQLNEKLFF. The CDR3 DNA reads TGTGCCAGCAGCCCTCCCCGACAGCTGAATGAAAAACTGTTTTTT.

A remark on this clone: The junction does not match germline at one end; this may be a read error. This sequence joins TRBV6-5 and TRBJ2-7; maybe TRBD1 (6 bases). Germline loops: CDR1 MNHEY, CDR2 SVGAGI. The CDR3 loop spans 12 amino acids. The CDR3 region has the DNA TGTGCCAGCAGGGGCACAGGGTACGGGCAGTACTTC. Protein product: CASRGTGYGQYF.

CDR3 sequence (DNA): TGTGCCAGCAGGGGGACACCGAATGAGCAGTTCTTC. Translating gives CASRGTPNEQFF. V usage is TRBV6-5 and J usage is TRBJ2-1, with a tentative D call TRBD1 (6 bases). The germline V gene has CDR1 MNHEY and CDR2 SVGAGI. V gave up 6 bases and J gave up 7 bases, with 10 bases separating them. CDR3 length: 12 amino acids.

V and J are TRBV9 and TRBJ2-3; 7 bases match TRBD1. This CDR3 is built from 16 residues. The germline V gene has CDR1 SGDLS and CDR2 YYNGEE. J gave up 0 bases and V 4 bases, and 8 bases lay outside the gene matches. CDR3: CASSPRTGPSTDTQYF. The CDR3 DNA reads TGTGCCAGCAGCCCTCGGACAGGTCCTAGCACAGATACGCAGTATTTT.

Only one count was recorded for this clone. This chain uses TRBV9 with TRBJ2-3, with TRBD2 matching 11 bases. V shed 0 bases and J 4 bases; nucleotides not matched to a gene: 7. The CDR3 runs to 17 residues. The germline V gene has CDR1 SGDLS and CDR2 YYNGEE. The CDR3 sequence is CASSVGTSGSIPDTQYF. The DNA for the CDR3 is TGTGCCAGCAGCGTAGGCACTAGCGGGAGTATCCCAGATACGCAGTATTTT.

V is TRBV14 and J is TRBJ1-1; the D gene is possibly TRBD1 (5 bases). The ends were cut back, 6 bases at V and 6 bases at J, with 17 bases in the middle. The CDR3 covers 14 residues. The germline V gene has CDR1 SGHDN and CDR2 FVKESK. The CDR3 here is CASRFAGRVSEAFF. CDR3 DNA sequence: TGTGCCAGCAGGTTCGCAGGGAGGGTATCTGAAGCTTTCTTT.

The chain links TRBV11-2 to TRBJ2-1; tentative D call: TRBD2 (5 bases). Trimming shortened V by 7 bases and J by 8 bases, and 9 bases separated the two germline ends. Germline V gene lookup returns CDR1 SGHAT and CDR2 FQNNGV. The CDR3 covers 11 residues. In DNA, the CDR3 is TGTGCCAGCAACCCGGGATATGAGCAGTTCTTC. This gives the protein CASNPGYEQFF. Full variable domain (missing parts from reference TRBV11-2 and TRBJ2-1): EAGVAQSPRYKIIEKRQSVAFWCNPISGHATLYWYQQILGQGPKLLIQFQNNGVVDDSQLPKDRFSAERLKGVDSTLKIQPAKLEDSAVYLCASNPGYEQFFGPGTRLTVL.

The chain couples TRBV11-3 to TRBJ2-3; TRBD1 matches 8 bases. The CDR3 runs 17 residues. The V gene end was trimmed by 1 base and the J gene end by 0 bases; junction bases not matched to a gene: 6. Per the germline V gene, CDR1 is SGHNT and CDR2 is YENEEA. Written as DNA, the CDR3 is TGTGCCAGCAGCTTAGGAGGGACAGGATCTAGCACAGATACGCAGTATTTT. Translation: CASSLGGTGSSTDTQYF.